This T cell receptor (beta chain) emerged from a study of early T cells in non-severe SARS-CoV-2 infection. The CDR3 is made up of 15 amino acids. Germline CDR1 is SGHRS and CDR2 is YFSETQ. Trimming took 1 base from V and 3 from J, leaving 13 bases between them. TCRdb reanalysed the 5' RACE reads using MiXCR and keeps one entry per CDR3 protein. The top ten hold around 4% of the sample, which has fewer than 130,000 distinct CDR3 sequences, roughly 12% seen once. This clonotype was sampled from an adult who was a healthcare worker with PCR-confirmed SARS-CoV-2 infection or an uninfected control (not recorded which). The chain recombines TRBV5-1 with TRBJ1-1; D remains ambiguous. The sequenced sample was whole blood, obtained at baseline. CDR3 DNA sequence: TGCGCCAGCAGCTTGCGCCCAGGCCCTGACACTGAAGCTTTCTTT. This encodes CASSLRPGPDTEAFF.